These 16 T cell receptor beta chains were all obtained from the same sample, sequenced in a study of T cell responses to AZD1222 COVID-19 vaccine. Only in-frame clones appear in the TCRdb table, and some are missing; sequencing was by immunoSEQ multiplex PCR. The sample holds roughly 200,000 clones, 85% to 95% seen once. The specimen comprised peripheral blood, sampled 28 days after the second dose of the MenACWY control vaccine. The receptor source for this set is an adult who received the MenACWY meningococcal vaccine as a control.

V gene TRBV25-1 combines with J gene TRBJ1-1; 9 positions match TRBD1. With V trimmed by 7 bases and J by 4 bases, 10 bases remained unmatched. Germline lookup yields CDR1 MGHDK and CDR2 SYGVNS. The CDR3 runs 15 residues. The DNA for the CDR3 is TGTGCCAGCAAATCAGACAGGGGGTCGGTCACTGAAGCTTTCTTT. This sequence encodes CASKSDRGSVTEAFF.

V gene TRBV28 combines with J gene TRBJ1-4, with a tentative D call TRBD1 (5 bases). The germline V gene has CDR1 MDHEN and CDR2 SYDVKM. This CDR3 has 16 amino acids. V was pared by 4 bases and J by 0 bases, with 12 bases between. CDR3 region: CASSYIQGATNEKLFF. CDR3 nucleotides: TGTGCCAGCAGTTACATCCAGGGTGCAACTAATGAAAAACTGTTTTTT.

The chain recombines TRBV14 with TRBJ1-1, with D tentatively TRBD1 (6 bases). The V end was cut by 4 bases, the J end by 1 base, with 10 bases between. CDR1 and CDR2 from the germline V gene are SGHDN and FVKESK. The CDR3 sequence is 14 residues long. CDR3 region: CASSLRGANTEAFF. The CDR3 DNA sequence: TGTGCCAGCAGCCTTAGGGGGGCGAACACTGAAGCTTTCTTT.

This clone has only one observation. This chain links TRBV5-4 with TRBJ2-3, with 10 bases matching TRBD1. Per the germline V gene, CDR1 is SGHNT and CDR2 is YYREEE (reference sequence). This CDR3 comprises 14 residues. J gave up 7 bases and V 2 bases, and 4 bases lay outside the gene matches. The CDR3 region has the DNA TGTGCCAGCAGCTTCCGGGACAGGGGCTATACGCAGTATTTT. Amino acids: CASSFRDRGYTQYF.

The chain joins TRBV4-1 to TRBJ2-2; 7 positions agree with TRBD1. Germline loops: CDR1 MGHRA, CDR2 YSYEKL. This CDR3 spans 17 amino acids. Unmatched junction bases numbered 7, after V lost 3 bases and J lost 0 bases. The CDR3 loop reads CASSHYPGTANTGELFF. For the CDR3, the DNA is TGCGCCAGCAGCCACTATCCCGGGACAGCGAACACCGGGGAGCTGTTTTTT.

The J gene is TRBJ1-1, the V gene TRBV7-9, with 7 nucleotides matching TRBD1. From germline, CDR1 is SEHNR and CDR2 FQNEAQ (reference sequence). The CDR3 contains 12 residues. After removal of 5 bases from V and 7 bases from J, the junction contained 4 bases not matched to a gene. This CDR3 is CASSPQGFEAFF. The CDR3 DNA sequence: TGTGCCAGCAGCCCACAGGGGTTTGAAGCTTTCTTT.

The chain recombines TRBV6-6 with TRBJ1-3; 7 positions match TRBD1. Germline V lookup: CDR1 MNHNY, CDR2 SVGAGI (reference sequence). CDR3 length: 14 amino acids. With 7 bases clipped from V and 4 bases from J, the junction kept 7 bases outside the gene matches. CDR3: CASITGTAGNTIYF. As DNA, the CDR3 is TGTGCCAGCATCACCGGGACAGCCGGAAACACCATATATTTT.

The chain couples TRBV10-3 to TRBJ1-2; D call uncertain. Germline V lookup: CDR1 ENHRY, CDR2 SYGVKD. The CDR3 is made up of 15 amino acids. Trimming left V 8 bases short and J 3 bases short, with 19 bases between. The CDR3 loop is CAISRRGGADYGYTF. The CDR3 region has the DNA TGTGCCATCTCGCGGCGGGGAGGAGCGGACTATGGCTACACCTTC.

This chain uses TRBV27 with TRBJ1-5; no reliable D call. V gave up 5 bases and J gave up 2 bases, with 7 bases separating them. Looked up from germline, CDR1 is MNHEY and CDR2 is SMNVEV (reference sequence). CDR3 size: 13 residues. CDR3 DNA sequence: TGTGCCAGCAGTCTGAGGGGCAATCAGCCCCAGCATTTT. This translates into CASSLRGNQPQHF.

A single count supports this clone. The CDR3 is CASSFRRGEEETQYF. CDR3 coding DNA: TGCGCCAGCAGCTTTAGGAGGGGGGAGGAAGAGACCCAGTACTTC. V gene TRBV5-1 combines with J gene TRBJ2-5; D is tentatively TRBD1 or TRBD2 (6 bases each). CDR1 SGHRS and CDR2 YFSETQ come from the germline V gene. The CDR3 is 15 residues long. The V end was cut by 2 bases, the J end by 3 bases, with 14 bases between. Full variable domain (remainder filled in from reference TRBV5-1 and TRBJ2-5): KAGVTQTPRYLIKTRGQQVTLSCSPISGHRSVSWYQQTPGQGLQFLFEYFSETQRNKGNFPGRFSGRQFSNSRSEMNVSTLELGDSALYLCASSFRRGEEETQYFGPGTRLLVL.

The DNA of the CDR3 is TGTGCCAGTACTTTCGGCGGGCAGGGGAACACTGAAGCTTTCTTT. Its translation is CASTFGGQGNTEAFF. The rearrangement links TRBV19 to TRBJ1-1, with a possible D match to TRBD1 (5 bases). There are 15 residues in the CDR3. Looked up from germline, CDR1 is LNHDA and CDR2 is SQIVND (reference sequence). V was shortened by 7 bases and J by 1 base, with 16 bases between the two germline ends.

This chain joins TRBV3-1 (or the pseudogene TRBV3-2) and TRBJ1-1; D gene uncertain. In germline, CDR1 is LGHDT, CDR2 YNNKEL (reference sequence). The CDR3 runs to 13 residues. Trimming stripped 2 bases from V and 0 bases from J, with 4 bases between. CDR3 residues: CASSQQMNTEAFF. CDR3 sequence (DNA): TGTGCCAGCAGCCAACAGATGAACACTGAAGCTTTCTTT.

This chain connects TRBV5-8 to TRBJ2-3; D is perhaps TRBD1 or TRBD2 (5 bases each). The CDR3 covers 13 residues. Germline V lookup: CDR1 SGHTS, CDR2 YDEGEE. The V gene lost 0 bases and the J gene lost 4 bases, with 6 bases spanning the gap. The CDR3 region is CASSLGGPDTQYF. DNA of the CDR3: TGTGCCAGCAGCTTGGGGGGACCAGATACGCAGTATTTT.

The chain couples TRBV28 to TRBJ1-2, with TRBD1 as a possible D gene (5 bases). V lost 5 bases, J lost 5 bases, and 9 bases lay in between. CDR1 is MDHEN, CDR2 SYDVKM, per germline. CDR3 length equals 12 residues. Here the CDR3 reads CASSLDRYGYTF. CDR3 sequence (DNA): TGTGCCAGCAGTCTTGACAGATATGGCTACACCTTC.

This rearrangement joins TRBV30 to TRBJ1-5; D remains unclear. Trimming removed 3 bases from V and 4 bases from J, with 10 bases in between. The CDR3 has 13 amino acids. Germline CDR1 reads GTSNPN; CDR2 reads SVGIG (reference sequence). CDR3: CAWRGQVNQPQHF. DNA of the CDR3: TGTGCCTGGAGGGGCCAAGTTAATCAGCCCCAGCATTTT. Together with reference TRBV30 and TRBJ1-5, the CDR3 gives the full variable domain: SQTIHQWPATLVQPVGSPLSLECTVEGTSNPNLYWYRQAAGRGLQLLFYSVGIGQISSEVPQNLSASRPQDRQFILSSKKLLLSDSGFYLCAWRGQVNQPQHFGDGTRLSIL.

As DNA, the CDR3 is TGTGCCAGCAGCCAATATGGTGAAAAACTGTTTTTT. Translated, it gives CASSQYGEKLFF. The chain recombines TRBV3-1 (or the pseudogene TRBV3-2) with TRBJ1-4, with D unresolved. Germline V lookup: CDR1 LGHDT, CDR2 YNNKEL (reference sequence). CDR3 size: 12 residues. Deletions cut 2 bases from V and 7 bases from J, with 5 bases between.